This T cell receptor (beta chain) was recorded in a study of cytomegalovirus exposure and HLA in healthy donors. PCR amplification relied on 60 Vbeta primers (plus 13 Jbeta primers). Sequencing was performed with immunoSEQ multiplex PCR; in TCRdb, only in-frame clones are kept and a portion is missing. The sample contains about 150,000 clones, approximately 82% of which appear only once. Trimming left V 2 bases short and J 3 bases short, with 8 bases between. The CDR3 is 13 residues long. Germline V lookup: CDR1 SGHRS, CDR2 YFSETQ. Sequencing input: PBMCs. The origin of this receptor is a woman between 50 and 59 years old in good health and CMV-seropositive. The chain links TRBV5-1 to TRBJ1-1; the D gene is possibly TRBD1 (6 bases). CDR3 nucleotide sequence: TGCGCCAGCAGCTTCGCAGGGGACACTGAAGCTTTCTTT. Protein product: CASSFAGDTEAFF.